The present T cell receptor (beta chain) was sequenced within a study of beta chain features in type 1 diabetes. This CDR3 has 15 amino acids. Germline V lookup: CDR1 LNHDA, CDR2 SQIVND (reference sequence). J lost 1 base, V lost 6 bases, and 3 bases had no gene match. The table lists this clone with a few counts. Different DNA sequences within this sample yield the same CDR3. The entirety of the isolated RNA underwent reverse transcription, so expressed TCRB transcripts were sequenced. Data came from immunoSEQ multiplex PCR; TCRdb stores just in-frame clones and leaves some out. The sample lists 250,000 to 350,000 clones, about 11% occurring once.

The chain is built from TRBV19 and TRBJ2-7; 13 positions agree with TRBD2. The sequence came from a woman aged 25 to 45 in good health. Specimen: naive CD4+ T cells from blood. This CDR3 is CASSGLAGASYEQYF. As DNA, the CDR3 is TGTGCCAGTAGCGGACTAGCGGGAGCTTCCTACGAGCAGTACTTC.